A selection of T cell receptor beta chains follows, all from one sample in a study of cytomegalovirus exposure and HLA in healthy donors. Assay used: immunoSEQ multiplex PCR; TCRdb lists only in-frame clones, some missing. The data hold over 150,000 clones, with 80% to 90% observed a single time. Sequenced material: PBMCs. These receptor sequences come from a woman aged 18-30 years in good health and CMV-seronegative. CDR3s include the opening cysteine and the closing phenylalanine or tryptophan. Fields, in order: J gene, V gene, D gene, clone size, CDR3 DNA, CDR3 protein. The D gene is left open where the match is weak. Clone size is shown for a subset of rows, as once, few, many or a class of expanded clone.

J: TRBJ2-7; V: TRBV4-2; D: TRBD2; size: once; DNA: TGTGCCAGCAGCCGAGAAGCGGGGGGTCGGAGAGAGCAGTACTTC; CDR3: CASSREAGGRREQYF
J: TRBJ1-3; V: TRBV7-2; D: NA; size: NA; DNA: TGTGCCAGCAGCTTCATCACAACGAACACCATATATTTT; CDR3: CASSFITTNTIYF
J: TRBJ2-1; V: TRBV7-6; D: TRBD2; size: NA; DNA: TGTGCCAGCAGCTCTCAGACTAGCGGTACCGGCAATGAGCAGTTCTTC; CDR3: CASSSQTSGTGNEQFF
J: TRBJ2-2; V: TRBV19; D: NA; size: NA; DNA: TGTGCCACCGCGGAGCGGGACACCGGGGAGCTGTTTTTT; CDR3: CATAERDTGELFF
J: TRBJ2-3; V: TRBV4-1; D: TRBD2; size: NA; DNA: TGCGCCAGCAGCCGGACTAGCCGGCGAGATACGCAGTATTTT; CDR3: CASSRTSRRDTQYF
J: TRBJ2-1; V: TRBV4-1; D: TRBD2; size: NA; DNA: TGCGCCAGCAGCGAGGGACTAGCGGGGACTGAGCAGTTCTTC; CDR3: CASSEGLAGTEQFF
J: TRBJ2-2; V: TRBV4-3; D: TRBD1; size: few; DNA: TGCGCCAGCAGCCAAGATACCCCGGGACAGGGGGCCGGGGAGCTGTTTTTT; CDR3: CASSQDTPGQGAGELFF
J: TRBJ2-7; V: TRBV4-1; D: NA; size: NA; DNA: TGCGCCAGCAGTCTACAGGTAACCTCCTACGAGCAGTACTTC; CDR3: CASSLQVTSYEQYF
J: TRBJ2-3; V: TRBV2; D: TRBD2; size: few; DNA: TGTGCCAGCGGGACTAGCGGAACAGATACGCAGTATTTT; CDR3: CASGTSGTDTQYF
J: TRBJ2-7; V: TRBV2; D: NA; size: few; DNA: TGTGCCAGCAGTGAACCGATTACGGCAGGACAGCTCTCCTACGAGCAGTACTTC; CDR3: CASSEPITAGQLSYEQYF
J: TRBJ2-1; V: TRBV19; D: NA; size: NA; DNA: TGTGCCAGTAGTATCACCGGAGCCAACTACAATGAGCAGTTCTTC; CDR3: CASSITGANYNEQFF
J: TRBJ2-5; V: TRBV7-8; D: NA; size: NA; DNA: TGTGCCAGCAGCCCACGCGGGGGCAGTATAGAAGAGACCCAGTACTTC; CDR3: CASSPRGGSIEETQYF
J: TRBJ1-2; V: TRBV29-1; D: TRBD1; size: NA; DNA: TGCAGCGTTGAAACCCTCCCCGGACAGGGTGAATATGGCTACACCTTC; CDR3: CSVETLPGQGEYGYTF
J: TRBJ2-7; V: TRBV12-5; D: TRBD1; size: NA; DNA: TGTGCTAGTGGACTGGACAGGGTCTCCTACGAGCAGTACTTC; CDR3: CASGLDRVSYEQYF
J: TRBJ2-2; V: TRBV9; D: TRBD2; size: once; DNA: TGTGCCAGCAGCGTAGCCTGGACTAGCGGTACCGGGGAGCTGTTTTTT; CDR3: CASSVAWTSGTGELFF
J: TRBJ1-1; V: TRBV11-3; D: TRBD1; size: NA; DNA: TGTGCCAGCAGCTTAGGGGACAGGGAGGACGCTTTCTTT; CDR3: CASSLGDREDAFF
J: TRBJ2-7; V: TRBV9; D: NA; size: NA; DNA: TGTGCCAGCAGCCCCCGCGGCAGACCCTACGAGCAGTACTTC; CDR3: CASSPRGRPYEQYF
J: TRBJ1-2; V: TRBV9; D: TRBD1; size: NA; DNA: TGTGCCAGCAGCCATCCCGGACAGGGGAACTATGGCTACACCTTC; CDR3: CASSHPGQGNYGYTF
J: TRBJ1-2; V: TRBV4-3; D: TRBD1; size: NA; DNA: TGCGCCAGCAGCCCGGGACAGGGAATCTATGGCTACACCTTC; CDR3: CASSPGQGIYGYTF
J: TRBJ2-5; V: TRBV7-9; D: NA; size: NA; DNA: TGTGCCAGCAGCTCCCCCGGCGCAGGCAAAGAGACCCAGTACTTC; CDR3: CASSSPGAGKETQYF
J: TRBJ2-3; V: TRBV21-1; D: NA; size: medium-sized; DNA: TGTGCCAGCAGCAAAGGGACTAGCGGGGGGGCAGATACGCAGTATTTT; CDR3: CASSKGTSGGADTQYF
J: TRBJ1-2; V: TRBV29-1; D: NA; size: NA; DNA: TGCAGCGCGGGGGACCAATCCTATGGCTACACCTTC; CDR3: CSAGDQSYGYTF